Below are 20 T cell receptor beta chains sequenced from a single sample in a study of shared clonotypes between healthy human individuals. Profiling relied on immunoSEQ multiplex PCR, and the TCRdb table lists in-frame clones only, not all of them. The sample includes 800,000 to 1,200,000 clones, around 78% seen only once; the top ten take 0.52%. Sample: memory CD4+ T cells from PBMCs. Subset indicated: CD45RA-negative fraction. All receptors come from a man younger than 35 in good health. Some clones in this sample may be carry-over from other donors' samples.

The CDR3, as DNA: TGTGCCAGCAGCTCCAAGGGACAGGGGATTTATCGGGACACCTTC. This encodes CASSSKGQGIYRDTF. V is TRBV5-6 and J is TRBJ1-2; 10 bases agree with TRBD1. Germline CDR1 is SGHDT and CDR2 is YYEEEE. V shed 3 bases and J 12 bases; nucleotides not matched to a gene: 14. The CDR3 contains 15 residues.

This clone has just a few counts. The CDR3 loop is CASWSIAGISYEQYF. CDR3 in DNA: TGTGCCAGCTGGAGTATAGCGGGAATCTCCTACGAGCAGTACTTC. The V gene is TRBV13, the J gene TRBJ2-7; 8 nucleotides align to TRBD2. The CDR3 is 15 residues long. Unmatched junction bases numbered 9, after V lost 8 bases and J lost 0 bases. Germline-derived CDR1 and CDR2 are PRHDT and FYEKMQ (reference sequence).

This chain joins TRBV7-2 and TRBJ1-6, with D perhaps matching TRBD1 (6 bases). V was trimmed by 3 bases and J by 14 bases, leaving 14 bases between them. Germline CDR1 reads SGHTA; CDR2 reads FQGNSA. This CDR3 is 13 amino acids long. The CDR3 DNA sequence: TGTGCCAGCAGCTTGGATCACTCAGGGGCCCTCCACTTT. Translation: CASSLDHSGALHF.

The V call is TRBV2, the J call TRBJ2-7; D is unresolved. V was cut by 6 bases and J by 2 bases, with 14 bases left in between. Germline V gives CDR1 SNHLY, CDR2 FYNNEI. The CDR3 totals 14 residues. The CDR3 spells CASRFDQDPYEQYF. The CDR3 nucleotides are TGTGCCAGCAGATTTGACCAAGACCCCTACGAGCAGTACTTC.

The chain is built from TRBV29-1 and TRBJ2-3; D is possibly TRBD2 (6 bases). The CDR3 covers 16 residues. Between the trimmed V and J ends, which lost 2 bases and 9 bases, there was a span of 24 bases. The germline V gene has CDR1 SQVTM and CDR2 ANQGSEA. DNA of the CDR3: TGCAGCGTTGAACCTTCCCGGGCGGGGCCCGCCGGGACGCAGTATTTT. Protein: CSVEPSRAGPAGTQYF.

This clone was counted ten times or more. The chain carries TRBV18 and TRBJ2-5; D may be TRBD1 (6 bases). The CDR3 length is 15 residues. Germline CDR1 and CDR2: KGHSH and LQKENI. Trimming left V 2 bases short and J 4 bases short, with 14 bases between. The CDR3 is CASSPMAEGGETQYF. DNA of the CDR3: TGTGCCAGCTCACCAATGGCCGAAGGGGGAGAGACCCAGTACTTC.

The gene calls are TRBV27 and TRBJ2-7, with D perhaps TRBD2 (6 bases). Germline lookup yields CDR1 MNHEY and CDR2 SMNVEV (reference sequence). The CDR3 is 15 amino acids. The V gene lost 6 bases and the J gene lost 2 bases, with 17 bases spanning the gap. For the CDR3, the DNA is TGTGCCAGCAGAAAAACCCCGGGACTGACCTACGAGCAGTACTTC. It yields the protein CASRKTPGLTYEQYF.

The CDR3 is CASSLLGGRPNTGELFF. CDR3 nucleotide sequence: TGTGCCAGCAGCCTCCTGGGCGGGAGGCCGAACACCGGGGAGCTGTTTTTT. This chain joins TRBV14 and TRBJ2-2; 8 bases align to TRBD2. This CDR3 is 17 amino acids long. CDR1 and CDR2 (germline): SGHDN, FVKESK. The ends lost 4 bases at V and 0 bases at J; junction bases unmatched: 7. Looking up the rest from reference TRBV14 and TRBJ2-2 gives the full variable domain: EAGVTQFPSHSVIEKGQTVTLRCDPISGHDNLYWYRRVMGKEIKFLLHFVKESKQDESGMPNNRFLAERTGGTYSTLKVQPAELEDSGVYFCASSLLGGRPNTGELFFGEGSRLTVL.

The chain recombines TRBV28 with TRBJ2-3; tentatively, D is TRBD2 (5 bases). The CDR3 spans 14 residues. The germline V gene has CDR1 MDHEN and CDR2 SYDVKM. V was pared by 5 bases and J by 4 bases, with 13 bases between. The CDR3 DNA reads as TGTGCCAGCAGTCCCCCCGCGGGCCCAGATACGCAGTATTTT. Translation: CASSPPAGPDTQYF.

V and J are TRBV6-6 and TRBJ2-2; D possibly corresponds to TRBD2 (5 bases). Germline V CDR1 and CDR2: MNHNY, SVGAGI (reference sequence). The CDR3 is 13 residues long. V lost 5 bases and J lost 5, with 9 bases in between. Here the CDR3 DNA reads TGTGCCAGCAGTACACCGGGGACCGGGGAGCTGTTTTTT. Protein: CASSTPGTGELFF.

V usage is TRBV11-2 and J usage is TRBJ2-5, with D possibly called TRBD1 or TRBD2 (5 bases each). CDR3 size: 13 residues. V was trimmed by 3 bases and J by 7 bases, leaving 12 bases between them. CDR1 SGHAT and CDR2 FQNNGV come from the germline V gene. The CDR3 coding sequence is TGTGCCAGCAGCTTTACTAATGGGGGGACCCAGTACTTC. This sequence encodes CASSFTNGGTQYF.

The chain joins TRBV21-1 to TRBJ1-1; the table names TRBD1, a call not compared with the DNA. TRBV21-1 is shown as a pseudogene. There are 17 residues in the CDR3. CDR3 in DNA: TGTGCCAGCAGCAAAAGATGTCGGTTTCAGGGGAATGATGAAGCTTTCTTT. Translated, it gives CASSKRCRFQGNDEAFF.

The rearrangement links TRBV7-3 to TRBJ1-1; 8 nucleotides agree with TRBD1. V was clipped by 2 bases and J by 10 bases; unmatched bases: 6. This CDR3 region has 13 residues. Germline CDR1 reads SGHTA; CDR2 reads FQGTGA. DNA of the CDR3: TGTGCCAGCAGCTTATCGACAGGGGCCGGAGCTTTCTTT. Amino acid sequence: CASSLSTGAGAFF.

This clone showed up just a few times. The chain joins TRBV14 to TRBJ1-1; TRBD1 is a possible D gene (5 bases). CDR3 length: 14 residues. The germline V gene encodes CDR1 SGHDN and CDR2 FVKESK. V was pared by 3 bases and J by 1 base, with 9 bases between. This CDR3 reads CASSHTRGNTEAFF. The DNA of the CDR3 is TGTGCCAGCAGCCATACTAGGGGGAACACTGAAGCTTTCTTT.

Points on this clone: The same CDR3 can be traced to other DNA sequences in this sample. The chain links TRBV11-2 to TRBJ2-1, with TRBD2 matching 11 bases. The CDR3 consists of 16 residues. V gave up 5 bases and J gave up 4 bases; unmatched junction bases: 7. CDR1 is SGHAT and CDR2 is FQNNGV in the germline V gene. This CDR3 is CASSARLAGIYNEQFF. The CDR3 nucleotides are TGTGCCAGCAGCGCCCGACTAGCGGGGATTTACAATGAGCAGTTCTTC.

Here the CDR3 DNA reads TGCAGCGTTGCTAGCTACGAGCAGTACTTC. It is translated as CSVASYEQYF. The chain is built from TRBV29-1 and TRBJ2-7; D not certain. With 4 bases removed from V and 3 bases from J, the gap between germline ends came to 4 bases. The CDR3 runs to 10 residues. Germline lookup yields CDR1 SQVTM and CDR2 ANQGSEA.

The rearrangement links TRBV27 to TRBJ2-7; D is possibly TRBD1 (6 bases). Trimming removed 4 bases from V and 1 base from J, with 11 bases in between. The CDR3 has 14 amino acids. The germline V gene has CDR1 MNHEY and CDR2 SMNVEV (reference sequence). The CDR3 nucleotides are TGTGCCAGCAGTTCCCCGGGACATTCCTACGAGCAGTACTTC. Translated: CASSSPGHSYEQYF.

This rearrangement joins TRBV5-1 to TRBJ1-4; the match to TRBD1 covers 9 bases. Germline V gene data show CDR1 as SGHRS and CDR2 as YFSETQ. The CDR3 is 14 residues long. The ends lost 5 bases at V and 7 bases at J; junction bases unmatched: 6. CDR3: CASRPQGAVEKLFF. The DNA of the CDR3 is TGCGCCAGCAGACCACAGGGGGCAGTTGAAAAACTGTTTTTT.

The rearrangement uses TRBV5-1 and TRBJ2-7; 10 bases align to TRBD1. V was pared by 4 bases and J by 5 bases, with 6 bases of the junction left unmatched. CDR3 length equals 14 residues. Per germline, CDR1 SGHRS and CDR2 YFSETQ. The CDR3 DNA reads TGCGCCAGCAGCCCGAGACAGGGGGCAAACGAGCAGTACTTC. Its protein is CASSPRQGANEQYF.

The chain uses TRBV27 and TRBJ2-2; 8 bases align to TRBD2. With V trimmed by 3 bases and J by 4 bases, 13 bases remained unmatched. This CDR3 has 18 residues. Looked up from germline, CDR1 is MNHEY and CDR2 is SMNVEV (reference sequence). CDR3 sequence (DNA): TGTGCCAGCAGTTTGCGGGCTAGCGGGCATGGCGGCACCGGGGAGCTGTTTTTT. Residues: CASSLRASGHGGTGELFF.